These 18 T cell receptor beta chains came from one sample sequenced in a study of cytomegalovirus exposure and HLA in healthy donors. The PCR was carried out with 60 Vbeta primers and 13 Jbeta primers. This table comes from immunoSEQ multiplex PCR, and its TCRdb copy is limited to in-frame clones, with some not included. The table lists under 200,000 clones, around 80% of them singletons. Sample: PBMCs. The origin of the receptors is a woman between 40 and 55 years old in good health and CMV-seropositive.

The CDR3 bases are TGTGCCAGCAGCTTAGATGGAGGGGGCGTAGATGGCTACACCTTC. Translated: CASSLDGGGVDGYTF. This sequence joins TRBV7-2 and TRBJ1-2; 7 positions agree with TRBD1. This CDR3 comprises 15 residues. In germline, CDR1 is SGHTA, CDR2 FQGNSA. The trim removed 1 base at V and 6 bases at J, leaving 8 bases unmatched.

This rearrangement joins TRBV7-9 to TRBJ2-7; 11 bases align to TRBD1. CDR1 and CDR2 (germline): SEHNR, FQNEAQ (reference sequence). The CDR3 loop spans 14 amino acids. V trimming: 5 bases; J trimming: 3 bases; junction bases outside the gene matches: 3. The CDR3 DNA reads as TGTGCCAGCAGCCGGGGGACAGGGGGCTACGAGCAGTACTTC. Its translation: CASSRGTGGYEQYF.

The chain combines TRBV6-5 with TRBJ1-1; 7 bases map to TRBD1. This CDR3 is 15 amino acids long. The trim removed 2 bases at V and 0 bases at J, leaving 3 bases unmatched. Per the germline V gene, CDR1 is MNHEY and CDR2 is SVGAGI. The CDR3 region is CASSYRDRVNTEAFF. CDR3 in DNA: TGTGCCAGCAGTTACCGTGACAGGGTGAACACTGAAGCTTTCTTT.

This sequence joins TRBV7-2 and TRBJ2-6; no reliable D call. The ends were cut back, 1 base at V and 0 bases at J, with 10 bases in the middle. The CDR3 sequence is 17 residues long. Looked up from germline, CDR1 is SGHTA and CDR2 is FQGNSA. The CDR3 reads CASSLGSASSGANVLTF. The CDR3, as DNA: TGTGCCAGCAGCTTAGGGAGCGCGAGCTCTGGGGCCAACGTCCTGACTTTC.

The J gene is TRBJ2-2, the V gene TRBV6-4, with 10 bases fitting TRBD2. V shed 5 bases, J shed 3 bases, and the junction held 3 bases outside the gene matches. Germline loops: CDR1 MRHNA, CDR2 SNTAGT. The CDR3 runs 15 residues. The CDR3 DNA reads TGTGCCAGCAGTCTCCTAGCGGGAGACACCGGGGAGCTGTTTTTT. Amino acids: CASSLLAGDTGELFF.

CDR3 residues: CASSSSQGDTSTNEKLFF. The CDR3 DNA follows: TGTGCCAGCAGCTCCAGTCAGGGGGATACGTCAACTAATGAAAAACTGTTTTTT. The rearrangement links TRBV5-5 to TRBJ1-4; TRBD1 agrees at 7 bases. The V segment lost 3 bases and the J segment 0 bases; nucleotides outside the gene matches: 11. The CDR3 contains 18 residues. Per germline, CDR1 SGHKS and CDR2 YYEKEE (reference sequence).

The chain carries TRBV2 and TRBJ2-6, with D maybe TRBD1 (6 bases). The CDR3 sequence is 15 residues long. Germline values: CDR1 SNHLY, CDR2 FYNNEI. Trimming removed 2 bases from V and 2 bases from J, with 7 bases in between. The CDR3 nucleotides read TGTGCCAGCAGTGAAAGGGGGACTGGGGCCAACGTCCTGACTTTC. Its protein product is CASSERGTGANVLTF.

The chain carries TRBV7-9 and TRBJ1-3; tentative D call: TRBD1 (6 bases). Germline V gene sequence: CDR1 SEHNR, CDR2 FQNEAQ (reference sequence). V was clipped by 1 base and J by 1 base, with 8 bases between them. The CDR3 consists of 15 residues. The CDR3 DNA follows: TGTGCCAGCAGCTTAGGAGGGGGATCTGGAAACACCATATATTTT. It codes for CASSLGGGSGNTIYF. Using reference TRBV7-9 and TRBJ1-3 for the parts outside the CDR3, the full variable domain is DTGVSQNPRHKITKRGQNVTFRCDPISEHNRLYWYRQTLGQGPEFLTYFQNEAQLEKSRLLSDRFSAERPKGSFSTLEIQRTEQGDSAMYLCASSLGGGSGNTIYFGEGSWLTVV.

This chain joins TRBV5-6 and TRBJ2-7; TRBD1 is a possible D gene (6 bases). V lost 4 bases and J lost 0, with 17 bases in between. The CDR3 is made up of 16 amino acids. The germline V gene has CDR1 SGHDT and CDR2 YYEEEE. The CDR3 sequence is CASSAGQSVISYEQYF. In DNA, the CDR3 is TGTGCCAGCAGCGCCGGACAGAGCGTCATCTCCTACGAGCAGTACTTC.

The chain is built from TRBV29-1 and TRBJ1-5; no definite D call. V was clipped by 1 base and J by 7 bases, with 8 bases between them. The CDR3 sequence is 12 residues long. CDR1 is SQVTM, CDR2 ANQGSEA, per germline. The CDR3: CSVEGEGQPQHF. CDR3 in DNA: TGCAGCGTTGAAGGTGAGGGACAGCCCCAGCATTTT.

V gene TRBV2 combines with J gene TRBJ1-5; 9 nucleotides align to TRBD1. With 6 bases clipped from V and 1 base from J, the junction kept 4 bases outside the gene matches. The length of the CDR3 is 15 residues. The V gene's germline CDR1 is SNHLY and CDR2 FYNNEI. CDR3 nucleotide sequence: TGTGCCAGCAGCGGGACAGGGTTAAGCAATCAGCCCCAGCATTTT. This codes for CASSGTGLSNQPQHF.

This sequence joins TRBV19 and TRBJ2-2; D perhaps matches TRBD1 (5 bases). Trimming cost V 3 bases and J 1 base, with 6 bases left between them. Germline loops: CDR1 LNHDA, CDR2 SQIVND (reference sequence). The CDR3 consists of 14 residues. DNA of the CDR3: TGTGCCAGTAGTATCGGACAGAACACCGGGGAGCTGTTTTTT. It codes for CASSIGQNTGELFF.

This sequence joins TRBV7-8 and TRBJ2-1; 10 bases agree with TRBD2. This CDR3 is built from 15 residues. V dropped 5 bases and J dropped 8; count of bases not matched to a gene: 9. The germline CDR1 and CDR2 sequences are SGHVS and FQNEAQ. The CDR3, as DNA: TGTGCCAGCAGCCTTAGACCAGCGGGAGGGGATGAGCAGTTCTTC. This codes for CASSLRPAGGDEQFF.

Worth noting for this clone: One end of the junction varies from germline; a read error may be responsible. This sample includes further DNA sequences coding for the same CDR3. J is TRBJ2-2 and V is TRBV29-1; maybe TRBD2 (5 bases). The CDR3 sequence is 14 residues long. Germline loops: CDR1 SQVTM, CDR2 ANQGSEA. Here the CDR3 reads CSVAGQRDTGELFF. The CDR3 nucleotides are TGTAGCGTTGCCGGTCAGAGGGACACCGGGGAGCTGTTTTTT.

The chain employs TRBV11-2 and TRBJ2-2, with D maybe TRBD2 (6 bases). The CDR3 length is 15 residues. Germline V lookup: CDR1 SGHAT, CDR2 FQNNGV. V dropped 7 bases and J dropped 0 bases, with 12 bases sitting between them. CDR3 sequence: CASNSRLANTGELFF. The CDR3 bases are TGTGCCAGCAACTCCCGACTAGCGAACACCGGGGAGCTGTTTTTT.

This chain joins TRBV5-1 and TRBJ2-2; perhaps TRBD2 as D (5 bases). Trimming pared 4 bases from V and 6 bases from J, leaving 25 bases between. The CDR3 has 18 amino acids. Germline V gene sequence: CDR1 SGHRS, CDR2 YFSETQ. Here the CDR3 DNA reads TGCGCCAGCAGCCAAACAAGACTCTGGGAGCGTGAGGCCGGGGAGCTGTTTTTT. It specifies CASSQTRLWEREAGELFF.

A single count supports this clone. The chain is built from TRBV7-2 and TRBJ2-3; D is undetermined. V dropped 3 bases and J dropped 3 bases, with 7 bases sitting between them. Germline loops: CDR1 SGHTA, CDR2 FQGNSA. This CDR3 is 13 amino acids long. CDR3 amino acids: CASSLLRTDTQYF. The CDR3 DNA reads as TGTGCCAGCAGCTTGTTGCGGACAGATACGCAGTATTTT.

The chain uses TRBV4-1 and TRBJ2-1; D not certain. The CDR3 totals 12 residues. Per germline, CDR1 MGHRA and CDR2 YSYEKL. Trimming cost V 1 base and J 6 bases, with 4 bases left between them. As DNA, the CDR3 is TGCGCCAGCAGCCAAGGCGGCAATGAGCAGTTCTTC. As protein: CASSQGGNEQFF.